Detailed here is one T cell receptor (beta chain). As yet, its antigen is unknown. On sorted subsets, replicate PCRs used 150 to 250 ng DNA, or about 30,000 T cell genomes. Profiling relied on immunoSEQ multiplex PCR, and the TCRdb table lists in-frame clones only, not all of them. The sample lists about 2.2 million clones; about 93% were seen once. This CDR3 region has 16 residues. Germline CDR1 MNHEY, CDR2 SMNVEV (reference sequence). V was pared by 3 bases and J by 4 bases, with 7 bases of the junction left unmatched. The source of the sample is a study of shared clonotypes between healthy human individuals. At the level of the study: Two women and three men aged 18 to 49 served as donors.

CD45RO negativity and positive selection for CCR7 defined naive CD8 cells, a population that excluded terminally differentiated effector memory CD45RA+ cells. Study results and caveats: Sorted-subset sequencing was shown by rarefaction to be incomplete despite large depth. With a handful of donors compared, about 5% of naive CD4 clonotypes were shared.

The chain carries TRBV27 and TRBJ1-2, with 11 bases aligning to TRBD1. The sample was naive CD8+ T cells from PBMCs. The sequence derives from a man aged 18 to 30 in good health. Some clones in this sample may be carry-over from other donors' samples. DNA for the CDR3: TGTGCCAGCAGTTTCTCCTGGACAGGGGGCGCCTATGGCTACACCTTC. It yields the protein CASSFSWTGGAYGYTF.